The 9 T cell receptor beta chains reported below all come from one sample, sequenced in a study of human T cells and chemical hapten exposure. TCRdb processed the RACE reads anew with MiXCR; each CDR3 protein has one entry. The table records 200,000 to 300,000 distinct CDR3 sequences, approximately 8.4% of them present only once. This sample's time point: pre-sensitization, week 0. Documented treatment: therapeutic diphenylcyclopropenone sensitization with weekly scalp DPC. The source material was whole blood, sampled in connection with sensitization to the hapten diphenylcyclopropenone (DPC). Every receptor here comes from a middle-aged woman with alopecia areata. Some clones in this sample may be carry-over from other donors' samples.

This clonotype was counted many times. The V gene is TRBV25-1, the J gene TRBJ2-7; 12 bases are shared with TRBD2. The J segment lost 5 bases and the V segment lost 5 bases, leaving 1 base of the junction unmatched. Per germline, CDR1 MGHDK and CDR2 SYGVNS. This CDR3 is 13 amino acids long. CDR3 sequence (DNA): TGTGCCAGCAGTCTAGCGGGAGGGCACGAGCAGTACTTC. It specifies CASSLAGGHEQYF.

This sequence joins TRBV10-3 and TRBJ1-5; 7 bases match TRBD1. The J segment lost 6 bases and the V segment lost 10 bases, leaving 9 bases of the junction unmatched. The CDR3 contains 13 residues. Germline V lookup: CDR1 ENHRY, CDR2 SYGVKD. The CDR3 reads CATNRGGGQPQHF. The CDR3 nucleotides are TGTGCCACCAACAGGGGCGGGGGTCAGCCCCAGCATTTT.

This clonotype was seen many times. J is TRBJ2-1 and V is TRBV6-1; D assignment may be TRBD1 or TRBD2 (6 bases each). The germline V gene encodes CDR1 MNHNS and CDR2 SASEGT. This CDR3 spans 13 amino acids. V gave up 1 base and J gave up 16 bases, with 17 bases separating them. CDR3 sequence (DNA): TGTGCCAGCAGTGAAGTCTGGGGGGCGCCTCAATTCTTC. Its translation is CASSEVWGAPQFF.

V usage is TRBV12-3 or TRBV12-4 and J usage is TRBJ1-5; no clear D. The CDR3 covers 15 residues. The V end lost 10 bases, the J end lost 4 bases, and 20 bases lay between the germline ends. The CDR3 sequence is CATNGKAGINQPQHF. The CDR3 DNA reads as TGTGCCACGAACGGGAAGGCCGGGATAAATCAGCCCCAGCATTTT.

This clonotype was observed at least ten times. This chain joins TRBV7-2 and TRBJ2-1; 12 nucleotides match TRBD2. The CDR3 has 16 residues. In germline, CDR1 is SGHTA, CDR2 FQGNSA. Trimming took 5 bases from V and 5 from J; bases not matched to a gene: 7. CDR3 sequence reads: CASSQTGLAGHNEQFF. The DNA for the CDR3 is TGTGCCAGCAGCCAGACAGGACTAGCGGGACACAATGAGCAGTTCTTC.

The sample holds one count of this clonotype. This chain links TRBV19 with TRBJ2-7; 11 positions agree with TRBD2. The CDR3 spans 15 residues. The V segment lost 4 bases and the J segment 2 bases; nucleotides outside the gene matches: 4. The V gene's germline CDR1 is LNHDA and CDR2 SQIVND (reference sequence). Written as DNA, the CDR3 is TGTGCCAGTAGTAGACCGGGACTAGCGGCCTACGAGCAGTACTTC. Translated, it gives CASSRPGLAAYEQYF. The variable domain in full, completed from reference TRBV19 and TRBJ2-7, reads DGGITQSPKYLFRKEGQNVTLSCEQNLNHDAMYWYRQDPGQGLRLIYYSQIVNDFQKGDIAEGYSVSREKKESFPLTVTSAQKNPTAFYLCASSRPGLAAYEQYFGPGTRLTVT.

This clonotype showed up many times. The chain has TRBV28 and TRBJ2-7; the D is unclear. This CDR3 has 11 amino acids. Germline CDR1 reads MDHEN; CDR2 reads SYDVKM. Trimming removed 4 bases at V and 4 bases at J, with 5 bases between. CDR3 in amino acids: CASSWNYEQYF. DNA of the CDR3: TGTGCCAGCAGTTGGAATTACGAGCAGTACTTC.

The chain uses TRBV7-9 and TRBJ1-2; no firm D call. The CDR3 is made up of 15 amino acids. V was cut by 5 bases and J by 4 bases, with 17 bases left in between. Germline CDR1 and CDR2: SEHNR and FQNEAQ (reference sequence). The CDR3 spells CASSASGPSGYGYTF. In DNA form, the CDR3 reads TGTGCCAGCAGCGCCTCCGGGCCCTCCGGCTATGGCTACACCTTC. Drawing the rest from reference TRBV7-9 and TRBJ1-2, the complete variable domain is DTGVSQNPRHKITKRGQNVTFRCDPISEHNRLYWYRQTLGQGPEFLTYFQNEAQLEKSRLLSDRFSAERPKGSFSTLEIQRTEQGDSAMYLCASSASGPSGYGYTFGSGTRLTVV.

This clonotype has just a few counts. The chain recombines TRBV12-3 or TRBV12-4 with TRBJ1-2; the D gene is possibly TRBD1 (6 bases). This CDR3 comprises 13 residues. V shed 6 bases and J shed 8 bases, with 16 bases lying between them. For the CDR3, the DNA is TGTGCCAGCAGCCTCACAGGGTTGTGGGGCTACACCTTC. Protein: CASSLTGLWGYTF.